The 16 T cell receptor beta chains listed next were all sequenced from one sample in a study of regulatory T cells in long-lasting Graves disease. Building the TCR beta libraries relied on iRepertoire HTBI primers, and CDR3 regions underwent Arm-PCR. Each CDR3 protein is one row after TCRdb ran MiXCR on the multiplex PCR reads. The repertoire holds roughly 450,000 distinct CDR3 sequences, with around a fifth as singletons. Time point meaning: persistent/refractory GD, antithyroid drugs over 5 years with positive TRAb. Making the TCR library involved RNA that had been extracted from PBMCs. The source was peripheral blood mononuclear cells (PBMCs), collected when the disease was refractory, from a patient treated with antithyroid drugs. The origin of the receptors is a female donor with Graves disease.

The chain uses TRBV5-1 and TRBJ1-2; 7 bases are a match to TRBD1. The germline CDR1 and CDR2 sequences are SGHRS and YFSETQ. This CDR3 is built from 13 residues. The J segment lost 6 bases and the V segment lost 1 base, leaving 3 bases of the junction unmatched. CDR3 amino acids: CASSLRDSNGYTF. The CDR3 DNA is TGCGCCAGCAGCTTGAGGGACAGCAATGGCTACACCTTC.

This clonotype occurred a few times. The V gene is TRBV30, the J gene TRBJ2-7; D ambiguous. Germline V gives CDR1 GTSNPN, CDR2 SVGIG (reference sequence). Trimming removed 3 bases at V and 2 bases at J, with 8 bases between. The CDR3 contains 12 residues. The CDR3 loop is CAWRLPTYEQYF. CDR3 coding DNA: TGTGCCTGGAGACTACCGACCTACGAGCAGTACTTC.

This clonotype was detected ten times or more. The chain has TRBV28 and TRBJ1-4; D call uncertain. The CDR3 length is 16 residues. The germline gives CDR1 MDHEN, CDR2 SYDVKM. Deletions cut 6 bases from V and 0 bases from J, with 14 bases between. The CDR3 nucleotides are TGTGCCAGCAGGACGACAAAGGGAGCAACTAATGAAAAACTGTTTTTT. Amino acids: CASRTTKGATNEKLFF.

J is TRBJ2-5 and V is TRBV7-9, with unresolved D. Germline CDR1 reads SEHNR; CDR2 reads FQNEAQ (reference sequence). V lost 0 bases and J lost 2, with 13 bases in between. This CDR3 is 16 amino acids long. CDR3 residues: CASSLAGSEYQETQYF. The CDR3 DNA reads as TGTGCCAGCAGCTTAGCGGGCAGCGAGTATCAAGAGACCCAGTACTTC.

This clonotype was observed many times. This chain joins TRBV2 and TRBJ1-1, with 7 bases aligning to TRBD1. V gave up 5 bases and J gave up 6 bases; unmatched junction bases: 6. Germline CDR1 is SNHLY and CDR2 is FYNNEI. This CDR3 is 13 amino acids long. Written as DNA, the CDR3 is TGTGCCAGCAGTCCCCGGGACAGAGCTGAAGCTTTCTTT. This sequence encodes CASSPRDRAEAFF. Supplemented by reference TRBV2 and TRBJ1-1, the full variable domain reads EPEVTQTPSHQVTQMGQEVILRCVPISNHLYFYWYRQILGQKVEFLVSFYNNEISEKSEIFDDQFSVERPDGSNFTLKIRSTKLEDSAMYFCASSPRDRAEAFFGQGTRLTVV.

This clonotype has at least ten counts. The CDR3 DNA sequence: TGCGCCAGCAGCCAAAACGGACAGGGCGCCTACGAGCAGTACTTC. Protein sequence: CASSQNGQGAYEQYF. The genes are TRBV5-1 and TRBJ2-7, with 8 bases lining up with TRBD1. The trim removed 4 bases at V and 2 bases at J, leaving 8 bases unmatched. In germline, CDR1 is SGHRS, CDR2 YFSETQ. The CDR3 has 15 amino acids. Full variable domain (rest looked up from reference TRBV5-1 and TRBJ2-7): KAGVTQTPRYLIKTRGQQVTLSCSPISGHRSVSWYQQTPGQGLQFLFEYFSETQRNKGNFPGRFSGRQFSNSRSEMNVSTLELGDSALYLCASSQNGQGAYEQYFGPGTRLTVT.

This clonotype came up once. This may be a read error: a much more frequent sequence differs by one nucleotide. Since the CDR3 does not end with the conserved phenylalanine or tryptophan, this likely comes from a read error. The CDR3 nucleotides read TGTGCCAGCGGACTAGCGGGCTCCTACGAGCAGTACTTG. This translates into CASGLAGSYEQYL. The rearrangement uses TRBV2 and TRBJ2-7, with TRBD2 identical over 11 bases. In germline, CDR1 is SNHLY, CDR2 FYNNEI. The V gene end was trimmed by 8 bases and the J gene end by 0 bases; junction bases not matched to a gene: 0. The CDR3 extends over 13 amino acids.

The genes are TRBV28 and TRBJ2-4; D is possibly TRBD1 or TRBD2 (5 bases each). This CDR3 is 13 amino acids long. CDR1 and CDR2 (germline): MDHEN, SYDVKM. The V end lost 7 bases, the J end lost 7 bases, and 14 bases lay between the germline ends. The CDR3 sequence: CASTKGTVNIQYF. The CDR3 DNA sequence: TGTGCCAGCACGAAGGGGACGGTTAACATTCAGTACTTC.

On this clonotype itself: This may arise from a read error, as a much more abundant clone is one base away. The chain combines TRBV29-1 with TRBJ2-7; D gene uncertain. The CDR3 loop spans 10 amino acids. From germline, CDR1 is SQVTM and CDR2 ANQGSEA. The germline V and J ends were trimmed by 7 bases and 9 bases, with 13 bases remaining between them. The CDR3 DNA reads TGCAGCGCTGTGGACGGGCCGCAGTACTTC. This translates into CSAVDGPQYF.

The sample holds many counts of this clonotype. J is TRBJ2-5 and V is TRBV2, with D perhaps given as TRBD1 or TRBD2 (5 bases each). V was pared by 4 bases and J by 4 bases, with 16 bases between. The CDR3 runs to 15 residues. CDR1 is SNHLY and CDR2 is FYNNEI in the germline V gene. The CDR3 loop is CASSVDSGTRETQYF. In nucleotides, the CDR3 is TGTGCCAGCAGTGTTGACAGCGGTACTAGAGAGACCCAGTACTTC.

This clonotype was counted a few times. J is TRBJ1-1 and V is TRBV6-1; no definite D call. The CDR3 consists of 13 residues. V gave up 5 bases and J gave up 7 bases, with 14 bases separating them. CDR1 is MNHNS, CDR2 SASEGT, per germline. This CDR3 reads CASSQTVKFEAFF. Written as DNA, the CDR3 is TGTGCCAGCAGTCAGACCGTCAAGTTTGAAGCTTTCTTT.

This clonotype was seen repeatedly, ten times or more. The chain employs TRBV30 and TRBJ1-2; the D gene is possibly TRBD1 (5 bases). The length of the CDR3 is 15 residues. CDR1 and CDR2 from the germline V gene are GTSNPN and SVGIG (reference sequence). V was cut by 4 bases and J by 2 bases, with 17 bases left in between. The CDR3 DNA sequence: TGTGCCTGGACCCCGTTTGGGCAGGGCAACTATGGCTACACCTTC. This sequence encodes CAWTPFGQGNYGYTF.

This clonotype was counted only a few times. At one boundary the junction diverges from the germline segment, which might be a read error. The CDR3 is CASSARARDEQFF. The CDR3 coding sequence is TGTGCCAGCAGTGCCCGGGCTCGGGATGAGCAGTTCTTC. The chain has TRBV10-3 and TRBJ2-1; no clear D gene. The length of the CDR3 is 13 residues. CDR1 and CDR2 (germline): ENHRY, SYGVKD.

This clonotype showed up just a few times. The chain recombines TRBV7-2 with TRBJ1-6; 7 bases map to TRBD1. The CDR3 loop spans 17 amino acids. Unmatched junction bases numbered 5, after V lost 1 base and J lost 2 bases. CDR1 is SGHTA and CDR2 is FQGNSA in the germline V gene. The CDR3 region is CASSLVQGTTYNSPLHF. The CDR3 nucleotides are TGTGCCAGCAGCTTAGTACAGGGGACAACCTATAATTCACCCCTCCACTTT.

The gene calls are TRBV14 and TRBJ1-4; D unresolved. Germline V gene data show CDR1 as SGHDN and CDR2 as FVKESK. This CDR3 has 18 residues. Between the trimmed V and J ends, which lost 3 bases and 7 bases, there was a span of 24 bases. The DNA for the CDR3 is TGTGCCAGCAGCCATACCTCTACACTCCGGTCGGTGGGTGAAAAACTGTTTTTT. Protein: CASSHTSTLRSVGEKLFF.

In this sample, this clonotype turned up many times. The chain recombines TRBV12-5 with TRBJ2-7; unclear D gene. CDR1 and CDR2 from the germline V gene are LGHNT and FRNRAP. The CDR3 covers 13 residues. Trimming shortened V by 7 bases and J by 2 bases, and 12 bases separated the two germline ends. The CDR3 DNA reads TGTGCTAGTGCCATCGACGGTCCCTACGAGCAGTACTTC. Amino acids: CASAIDGPYEQYF.